Each of the 28 T cell receptor beta chains below was sequenced from the same sample in a study of T-cell reconstitution after alpha-beta-depleted transplantation in children. Unique molecular identifiers were incorporated during preparation of the TCRbeta library. TCRdb re-derived calls from the PCR reads in MiXCR, one entry per CDR3 protein. The table records roughly 200,000 distinct CDR3 sequences, roughly 8.1% of them present only once. The starting material was PBMCs, mostly from graft donor cells, obtained 360 days after TCRalphabeta/CD19-depleted stem cell transplant. All receptors derive from a male patient aged 2 to 9 who had a stem cell transplant for acute myeloid leukemia, so the T cells may come from the graft donor.

The chain carries TRBV7-2 and TRBJ2-3, with no clear D. Trimming left V 3 bases short and J 3 bases short, with 7 bases between. CDR1 and CDR2 (germline): SGHTA, FQGNSA. The CDR3 runs 13 residues. Here the CDR3 DNA reads TGTGCCAGCAGCTTCACTATGACAGATACGCAGTATTTT. Translated, it gives CASSFTMTDTQYF.

This clonotype was observed many times. The CDR3 is CSASDTSGSPYEQYF. CDR3 nucleotides: TGCAGTGCTAGCGACACTAGCGGGAGCCCCTACGAGCAGTACTTC. The chain carries TRBV20-1 and TRBJ2-7, with 11 bases fitting TRBD2. The J segment lost 2 bases and the V segment lost 3 bases, leaving 6 bases of the junction unmatched. The CDR3 has 15 amino acids. CDR1 is DFQATT and CDR2 is SNEGSKA in the germline V gene (reference sequence).

This clonotype was seen only a few times. This rearrangement joins TRBV5-5 to TRBJ2-4; D not resolved. CDR1 is SGHKS and CDR2 is YYEKEE in the germline V gene (reference sequence). This CDR3 has 16 amino acids. V was cut by 0 bases and J by 0 bases, with 10 bases left in between. As DNA, the CDR3 is TGTGCCAGCAGCTTGGAGACACTCATAGCCAAAAACATTCAGTACTTC. This encodes CASSLETLIAKNIQYF.

Comment on this clonotype: This clone may be a read error of a much larger clone one base away. In this CDR3 the conserved last residue, phenylalanine or tryptophan, is missing, so a read error is likely. The chain combines TRBV2 with TRBJ2-1; no clear D gene. Between the trimmed V and J ends, which lost 2 bases and 0 bases, there was a span of 8 bases. From germline, CDR1 is SNHLY and CDR2 FYNNEI. This CDR3 spans 15 amino acids. This chain's CDR3 is CASSEFLSSYNEQFY. Here the CDR3 DNA reads TGTGCCAGCAGTGAATTTCTCAGCTCCTACAATGAGCAGTTCTAC.

The V and J genes are TRBV10-3 and TRBJ1-1; D possibly corresponds to TRBD1 (5 bases). The CDR3 spans 14 residues. The germline CDR1 and CDR2 sequences are ENHRY and SYGVKD. The V and J ends lost 6 bases and 5 bases respectively, with 16 bases between them. Written as DNA, the CDR3 is TGTGCCATCAGCCCCGAGGTCGGGGGGACTGAAGCTTTCTTT. This sequence encodes CAISPEVGGTEAFF.

This chain joins TRBV20-1 and TRBJ1-5; a weak D match, TRBD1 (6 bases). Trimming left V 3 bases short and J 9 bases short, with 27 bases between. The CDR3 consists of 17 residues. Germline V gives CDR1 DFQATT, CDR2 SNEGSKA (reference sequence). The CDR3 spells CSASAEAGTSPVGPQHF. CDR3 nucleotide sequence: TGCAGTGCTAGCGCAGAGGCAGGGACAAGCCCGGTCGGGCCCCAGCATTTT.

This clonotype appeared a few times. This chain links TRBV5-1 with TRBJ2-3; 9 nucleotides line up with TRBD2. V was pared by 1 base and J by 5 bases, with 5 bases of the junction left unmatched. The CDR3 sequence is 15 residues long. Germline values: CDR1 SGHRS, CDR2 YFSETQ. The CDR3 loop reads CASSLLGTSQDTQYF. DNA of the CDR3: TGCGCCAGCAGCTTGCTAGGGACTAGCCAAGATACGCAGTATTTT.

The rearrangement links TRBV9 to TRBJ1-2, with D possibly TRBD1 on 5 matching bases. Germline V gives CDR1 SGDLS, CDR2 YYNGEE. V was shortened by 4 bases and J by 8 bases, with 24 bases between the two germline ends. The length of the CDR3 is 16 residues. DNA for the CDR3: TGTGCCAGCAGCACCCAACGAGACGGGGGGACTCACGGCTACACCTTC. Residues: CASSTQRDGGTHGYTF.

Ten or more counts support this clonotype. This CDR3 reads CASSYANTEAFF. The CDR3, as DNA: TGTGCCAGCAGTTACGCGAACACTGAAGCTTTCTTT. The chain carries TRBV6-2 or TRBV6-3 and TRBJ1-1, with no clear D. Germline V gene sequence: CDR1 MNHEY, CDR2 SVGEGT. This CDR3 is 12 amino acids long. Trimming took off 2 bases at V and 1 base at J, with 2 bases between the two ends.

This clonotype was seen at least ten times. The rearrangement joins TRBV10-3 to TRBJ2-5; 11 bases are a match to TRBD2. This CDR3 contains 15 residues. Germline V CDR1 and CDR2: ENHRY, SYGVKD. The J segment lost 1 base and the V segment lost 5 bases, leaving 3 bases of the junction unmatched. CDR3 loop: CAISPLAGGQETQYF. CDR3 in DNA: TGTGCCATCAGTCCTCTAGCGGGGGGCCAAGAGACCCAGTACTTC.

This clonotype was found a few times. V usage is TRBV20-1 and J usage is TRBJ2-7, with no clear D. V was trimmed by 2 bases and J by 2 bases, leaving 13 bases between them. This CDR3 has 14 residues. Per the germline V gene, CDR1 is DFQATT and CDR2 is SNEGSKA (reference sequence). The CDR3 DNA is TGCAGTGCTAGATCCGCGGTCTTAGCCTACGAGCAGTACTTC. Translation gives CSARSAVLAYEQYF.

V usage is TRBV20-1 and J usage is TRBJ1-6; tentative D call: TRBD1 (6 bases). The CDR3 covers 14 residues. Germline CDR1 DFQATT, CDR2 SNEGSKA (reference sequence). V gave up 3 bases and J gave up 6 bases, with 12 bases separating them. The CDR3 sequence is CSARTDSANSPLHF. CDR3 DNA sequence: TGCAGTGCTAGGACGGACAGTGCTAATTCACCCCTCCACTTT.

A note on this clonotype: The CDR3 carries no conserved terminal phenylalanine or tryptophan, so it likely arises from a read error. The V and J genes are TRBV7-9 and TRBJ2-7, with D possibly being TRBD2 (6 bases). There are 16 residues in the CDR3. V dropped 3 bases and J dropped 4 bases, with 19 bases sitting between them. In germline, CDR1 is SEHNR, CDR2 FQNEAQ (reference sequence). The CDR3 DNA reads as TGTGCCAGCAGCTTTCCTCGGGGGAAACCACAGTACGAGCAGTACCTC. Its translation is CASSFPRGKPQYEQYL.

In its sample, this clonotype was seen many times. The chain uses TRBV5-1 and TRBJ2-1; TRBD2 agrees at 8 bases. Germline CDR1 and CDR2: SGHRS and YFSETQ. The CDR3 extends over 15 amino acids. J was trimmed by 7 bases and V by 6 bases; bases with no gene match: 12. The CDR3 DNA sequence: TGCGCCAGCACCCTTGGGGTTAGCGGGACTAATGAGCAGTTCTTC. Amino acid sequence: CASTLGVSGTNEQFF. Looking up the rest from reference TRBV5-1 and TRBJ2-1 gives the full variable domain: KAGVTQTPRYLIKTRGQQVTLSCSPISGHRSVSWYQQTPGQGLQFLFEYFSETQRNKGNFPGRFSGRQFSNSRSEMNVSTLELGDSALYLCASTLGVSGTNEQFFGPGTRLTVL.

This clonotype was detected a few times. V usage is TRBV12-3 or TRBV12-4 and J usage is TRBJ2-7; TRBD1 aligns across 8 bases. J was trimmed by 2 bases and V by 3 bases; bases with no gene match: 9. This CDR3 comprises 16 residues. This chain's CDR3 is CASSFNRGRLTYEQYF. The CDR3 region has the DNA TGTGCCAGCAGTTTCAACAGGGGGAGGTTAACCTACGAGCAGTACTTC.

V usage is TRBV20-1 and J usage is TRBJ2-7, with D perhaps given as TRBD1 or TRBD2 (5 bases each). V was shortened by 0 bases and J by 2 bases, with 14 bases between the two germline ends. Germline V gene data show CDR1 as DFQATT and CDR2 as SNEGSKA (reference sequence). CDR3 length: 15 amino acids. Here the CDR3 reads CSARDSTGLAYEQYF. CDR3 in DNA: TGCAGTGCTAGAGATTCAACAGGACTCGCCTACGAGCAGTACTTC.

The chain carries TRBV7-3 and TRBJ2-3; 11 nucleotides agree with TRBD2. V was pared by 3 bases and J by 11 bases, with 7 bases of the junction left unmatched. CDR1 SGHTA and CDR2 FQGTGA come from the germline V gene. The CDR3 has 14 amino acids. CDR3 DNA sequence: TGTGCCAGCAGCTTCACCGGGACTAGCGGCAAGCAGTATTTT. It yields the protein CASSFTGTSGKQYF.

This clonotype was detected ten times or more. This chain links TRBV12-3 or TRBV12-4 with TRBJ2-5; D is uncertain. Trimming shortened V by 3 bases and J by 2 bases, and 4 bases separated the two germline ends. The length of the CDR3 is 12 residues. The CDR3 spells CASSFGQETQYF. The CDR3 nucleotides are TGTGCCAGCAGTTTCGGGCAAGAGACCCAGTACTTC.

This clonotype occurred a few times. This sequence joins TRBV29-1 and TRBJ2-1, with 9 bases that match TRBD2. V trimming: 6 bases; J trimming: 4 bases; junction bases outside the gene matches: 7. Germline V gene sequence: CDR1 SQVTM, CDR2 ANQGSEA. The CDR3 has 14 residues. The CDR3, as DNA: TGCAGCGTCGGCCCGAGCGGGGGGTACAATGAGCAGTTCTTC. Its protein product is CSVGPSGGYNEQFF.

This sequence joins TRBV12-3 or TRBV12-4 and TRBJ1-5, with no clear D. The CDR3 is made up of 12 amino acids. V was trimmed by 3 bases and J by 5 bases, leaving 5 bases between them. In nucleotides, the CDR3 is TGTGCCAGCAGTTTTCGGGATCAGCCCCAGCATTTT. Its translation is CASSFRDQPQHF.

This clonotype has a count of ten or more. This chain connects TRBV20-1 to TRBJ2-3; possibly TRBD1 or TRBD2 for D (5 bases each). The CDR3 has 14 amino acids. From germline, CDR1 is DFQATT and CDR2 SNEGSKA (reference sequence). V gave up 3 bases and J gave up 3 bases, with 13 bases separating them. The CDR3 here is CSARNLGETDTQYF. For the CDR3, the DNA is TGCAGTGCTAGGAATCTGGGGGAGACAGATACGCAGTATTTT.

This clonotype has at least ten counts. This chain links TRBV5-1 with TRBJ2-2, with 9 positions matching TRBD1. V trimming: 5 bases; J trimming: 1 base; junction bases outside the gene matches: 3. Germline-derived CDR1 and CDR2 are SGHRS and YFSETQ. The CDR3 length is 15 residues. The CDR3, as DNA: TGCGCCAGCAGTGGGACAGGGCAGAACACCGGGGAGCTGTTTTTT. Protein product: CASSGTGQNTGELFF.

This sequence joins TRBV29-1 and TRBJ2-1, with a tentative D call TRBD2 (6 bases). Germline V gene sequence: CDR1 SQVTM, CDR2 ANQGSEA. The CDR3 totals 17 residues. Trimming stripped 6 bases from V and 8 bases from J, with 29 bases between. The CDR3, as DNA: TGCAGCGTGATGTTATCTGCGGGACTCCACACCTCCGATGAGCAGTTCTTC. This encodes CSVMLSAGLHTSDEQFF.

This clonotype was recorded a few times. The rearrangement joins TRBV5-1 to TRBJ2-2; D possibly corresponds to TRBD1 (6 bases). Trimming removed 4 bases from V and 1 base from J, with 14 bases in between. The CDR3 runs to 16 residues. Germline V gives CDR1 SGHRS, CDR2 YFSETQ. The CDR3 DNA reads TGCGCCAGCAGCCCACAGGGTCGGGGGAACACCGGGGAGCTGTTTTTT. Translation gives CASSPQGRGNTGELFF.

This clonotype showed up many times. The chain is built from TRBV25-1 and TRBJ2-7; no clear D gene. Trimming stripped 4 bases from V and 1 base from J, with 11 bases between. The CDR3 is made up of 14 amino acids. Germline loops: CDR1 MGHDK, CDR2 SYGVNS. The CDR3 here is CASSARLRSYEQYF. CDR3 nucleotide sequence: TGTGCCAGCAGTGCCAGACTTAGATCCTACGAGCAGTACTTC.

This clonotype was found many times. The chain couples TRBV20-1 to TRBJ2-3; D not certain. The germline CDR1 and CDR2 sequences are DFQATT and SNEGSKA (reference sequence). The germline V and J ends were trimmed by 2 bases and 0 bases, with 9 bases remaining between them. The CDR3 loop spans 14 amino acids. In DNA, the CDR3 is TGCAGTGCTAGAAACGTTGCTAGCACAGATACGCAGTATTTT. Its protein is CSARNVASTDTQYF.

The rearrangement joins TRBV4-2 to TRBJ2-1; D unclear. V was pared by 3 bases and J by 13 bases, with 10 bases between. The CDR3 consists of 11 residues. Germline values: CDR1 LGHNA, CDR2 YNFKEQ. CDR3 sequence (DNA): TGTGCCAGCAGCCAGAGGTTGGATCAGTTCTTC. It is translated as CASSQRLDQFF.

This clonotype was seen repeatedly, ten times or more. The V and J genes are TRBV20-1 and TRBJ1-2; TRBD1 is a possible D gene (6 bases). The length of the CDR3 is 14 residues. The germline V gene encodes CDR1 DFQATT and CDR2 SNEGSKA (reference sequence). Trimming took 1 base from V and 2 from J, leaving 11 bases between them. The CDR3 spells CSARAGVGNYGYTF. The DNA for the CDR3 is TGCAGTGCTAGAGCAGGGGTAGGGAACTATGGCTACACCTTC.